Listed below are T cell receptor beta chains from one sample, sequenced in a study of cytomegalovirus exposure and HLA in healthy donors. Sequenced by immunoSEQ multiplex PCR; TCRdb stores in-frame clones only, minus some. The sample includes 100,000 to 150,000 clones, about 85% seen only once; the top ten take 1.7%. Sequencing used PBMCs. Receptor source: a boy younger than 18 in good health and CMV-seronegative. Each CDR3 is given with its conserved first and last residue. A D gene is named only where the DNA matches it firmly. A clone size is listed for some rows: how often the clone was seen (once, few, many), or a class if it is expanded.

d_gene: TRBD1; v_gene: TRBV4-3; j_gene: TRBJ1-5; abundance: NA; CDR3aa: CASSQDRRGHQPQHF; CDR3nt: TGCGCCAGCAGCCAAGATCGAAGGGGGCATCAGCCCCAGCATTTT
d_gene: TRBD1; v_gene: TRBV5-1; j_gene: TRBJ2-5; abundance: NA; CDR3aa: CASSQRGQGYQETQYF; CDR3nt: TGCGCCAGCAGCCAGCGAGGACAGGGGTACCAAGAGACCCAGTACTTC
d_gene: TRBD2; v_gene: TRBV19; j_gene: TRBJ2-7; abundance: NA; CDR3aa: CASSRFGLAAPYEQYF; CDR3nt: TGTGCCAGTAGTCGATTTGGACTAGCGGCCCCCTACGAGCAGTACTTC
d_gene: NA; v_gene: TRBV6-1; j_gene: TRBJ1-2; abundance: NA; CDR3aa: CASSLEAGPHYGYTF; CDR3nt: TGTGCCAGCAGTCTGGAAGCAGGCCCCCACTATGGCTACACCTTC
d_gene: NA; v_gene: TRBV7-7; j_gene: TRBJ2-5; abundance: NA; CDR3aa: CASSFLDGGRETQYF; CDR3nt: TGTGCCAGCAGCTTCCTTGACGGAGGGAGGGAGACCCAGTACTTC
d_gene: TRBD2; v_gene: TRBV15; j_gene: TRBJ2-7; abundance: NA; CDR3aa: CATRPASGTYEQYF; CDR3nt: TGTGCCACCAGGCCCGCTAGCGGTACCTACGAGCAGTACTTC
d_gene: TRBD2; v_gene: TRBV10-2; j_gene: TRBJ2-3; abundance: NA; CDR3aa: CASSYGPGGGGTDTQYF; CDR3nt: TGCGCCAGCAGCTACGGCCCGGGGGGGGGAGGCACAGATACGCAGTATTTT
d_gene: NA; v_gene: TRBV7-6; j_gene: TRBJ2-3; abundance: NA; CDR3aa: CASSLTRGLDTQYF; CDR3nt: TGTGCCAGCAGCCTGACGCGGGGGCTGGATACGCAGTATTTT
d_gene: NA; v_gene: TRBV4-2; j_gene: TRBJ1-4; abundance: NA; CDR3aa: CASSPTDIVEKLFF; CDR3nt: TGTGCCAGCAGCCCGACAGACATAGTTGAAAAACTGTTTTTT
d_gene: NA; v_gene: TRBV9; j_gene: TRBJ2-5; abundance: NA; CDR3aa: CASSVGGPRTVGGETQYF; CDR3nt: TGTGCCAGCAGCGTAGGAGGCCCCCGGACGGTAGGAGGAGAGACCCAGTACTTC
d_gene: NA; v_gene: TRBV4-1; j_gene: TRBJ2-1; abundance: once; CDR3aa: CASSQDPGVYYNEQFF; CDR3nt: TGCGCCAGCAGCCAAGATCCGGGAGTGTATTACAATGAGCAGTTCTTC
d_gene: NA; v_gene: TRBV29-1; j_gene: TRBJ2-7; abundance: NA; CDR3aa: CSADRGSSSEQYF; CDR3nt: TGCAGCGCAGATCGGGGGTCAAGCTCCGAGCAGTACTTC
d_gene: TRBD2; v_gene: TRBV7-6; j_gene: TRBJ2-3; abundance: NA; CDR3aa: CASSNPTSGSNTQYF; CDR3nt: TGTGCCAGCAGCAACCCGACTAGCGGATCAAATACGCAGTATTTT
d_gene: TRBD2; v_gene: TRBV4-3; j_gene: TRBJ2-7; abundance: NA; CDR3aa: CASSQESQRDSYEQYF; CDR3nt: TGCGCCAGCAGCCAAGAATCCCAGCGGGACTCCTACGAGCAGTACTTC
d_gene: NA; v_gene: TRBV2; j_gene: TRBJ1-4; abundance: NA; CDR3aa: CASSSDWGNEKLFF; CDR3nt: TGTGCCAGCAGTTCGGACTGGGGAAATGAAAAACTGTTTTTT
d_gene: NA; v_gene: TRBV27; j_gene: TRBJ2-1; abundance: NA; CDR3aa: CASSRREPKYNEQFF; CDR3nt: TGTGCCAGCAGCCGGAGGGAGCCCAAGTACAATGAGCAGTTCTTC